This TCR beta chain appears in the sequencing data of a study of blood T cell repertoires in COVID-19. Overall study context: Material from acute and convalescent COVID-19 was sourced from the United States, Italy and Spain. T cells, B-cell-depleted T cells, or PBMCs supplied cDNA or gDNA.

Germline V gene lookup returns CDR1 SNHLY and CDR2 FYNNEI. This CDR3 is 14 amino acids long. Trimming stripped 6 bases from V and 0 bases from J, with 9 bases between. Per the study methods: Scientists estimated how many nucleated cells there were by amplifying reference gene primers. TCRdb's table, derived via immunoSEQ multiplex PCR, lists solely in-frame clones and lacks some. V and J calls and clone size are those listed in that table; D and trimming were worked out from the DNA. The table includes about 100,000 clones, about 84% detected once. The TCR comes from a human donor in a cohort sampled during active COVID-19. Sequenced input: peripheral blood. The V gene is TRBV2, the J gene TRBJ1-5; D not resolved. The CDR3: CASSQQNSNQPQHF. The CDR3 coding sequence is TGTGCCAGCAGCCAACAGAATAGCAATCAGCCCCAGCATTTT.